The 17 T cell receptor beta chains listed next were all sequenced from one sample in a study of Graves' ophthalmopathy and Graves' hyperthyroidism. Amplified TCR beta CDR3 regions were obtained using RNA transcripts as template. The authors performed first-round RT-PCR with HTBI primers and then a second-round multiplex PCR. TCRdb itself ran the multiplex PCR reads through MiXCR, one entry per CDR3 protein. The repertoire holds over a million distinct CDR3 sequences, with less than 45% as singletons. The source material was peripheral blood or thyroid tissue (not recorded which). The receptors were gathered from an adult man with Graves' hyperthyroidism.

This clonotype was picked up many times. V gene TRBV7-9 combines with J gene TRBJ2-2; the D gene could be TRBD1 or TRBD2 (5 bases each). CDR1 is SEHNR, CDR2 FQNEAQ, per germline (reference sequence). Deletions cut 5 bases from V and 4 bases from J, with 20 bases between. The CDR3 sequence is 17 residues long. The CDR3 region is CASSRGVRAVLTGELFF. CDR3 bases: TGTGCCAGCAGCCGAGGGGTGAGAGCCGTCCTCACCGGGGAGCTGTTTTTT.

The J gene is TRBJ1-2, the V gene TRBV28; D unclear. The germline CDR1 and CDR2 sequences are MDHEN and SYDVKM. The CDR3 consists of 11 residues. Trimming took off 10 bases at V and 2 bases at J, with 8 bases between the two ends. The CDR3 region is CATKANYGYTF. CDR3 bases: TGTGCCACCAAGGCGAACTATGGCTACACCTTC.

Details on this clonotype: A read error is possible here, since a much larger clone lies one base away. This sequence joins TRBV7-8 and TRBJ2-7; possible D gene TRBD1, 5 bases. Germline V gene data show CDR1 as SGHVS and CDR2 as FQNEAQ. The CDR3 consists of 15 residues. CDR3 residues: CASSYETGVYYEQCF. CDR3 DNA sequence: TGTGCCAGCAGCTACGAAACAGGAGTCTACTACGAGCAGTGCTTC.

This clonotype has ten or more counts. The DNA is left out, because the CDR3 cannot be placed on it with certainty; the CDR3 is given as TCRdb lists it. The chain combines TRBV25-1 with TRBJ2-2; the D call of TRBD1 is as the table states it, not checked on the DNA. Inclusive of both ends, the CDR3 amounts to 16 amino acids. Germline V gives CDR1 MGHDK, CDR2 SYGVNS. The CDR3 is CACSARKTGNTGELFF.

This clonotype was detected ten times or more. The chain is built from TRBV11-3 and TRBJ2-5; tentative D call: TRBD2 (5 bases). Between the trimmed V and J ends, which lost 3 bases and 5 bases, there was a span of 10 bases. In germline, CDR1 is SGHNT, CDR2 YENEEA. The CDR3 totals 13 residues. The CDR3 here is CASSLEALETQYF. The CDR3 DNA sequence: TGTGCCAGCAGCTTGGAGGCCTTGGAGACCCAGTACTTC.

This rearrangement joins TRBV10-3 to TRBJ2-6, with D tentatively TRBD2 (5 bases). The V gene lost 6 bases and the J gene lost 4 bases, with 10 bases spanning the gap. The CDR3 is 14 residues long. In germline, CDR1 is ENHRY, CDR2 SYGVKD. CDR3 residues: CAIRSPGGANVLTF. DNA for the CDR3: TGTGCCATCAGATCCCCGGGGGGGGCCAACGTCCTGACTTTC.

This chain uses TRBV29-1 with TRBJ2-5; D might be TRBD2 (5 bases). CDR3 length: 14 residues. Germline V CDR1 and CDR2: SQVTM, ANQGSEA. The germline V and J ends were trimmed by 2 bases and 5 bases, with 15 bases remaining between them. The CDR3 protein is CSVETRERWETQYF. The CDR3 region has the DNA TGCAGCGTTGAAACTAGAGAGAGGTGGGAGACCCAGTACTTC.

Remarks on this clonotype: An end of the junction differs from the germline gene, which may be a read error. The J gene is TRBJ1-5, the V gene TRBV24-1; D not certain. There are 12 residues in the CDR3. The germline CDR1 and CDR2 sequences are KGHDR and SFDVKD. This chain's CDR3 is CATSDSHQPQHF. The CDR3 coding sequence is TGTGCTACCAGTGATTCACATCAGCCCCAGCATTTT.

Worth noting for this clonotype: One end of the junction is discordant with germline, which a read error may explain. The J gene is TRBJ1-1, the V gene TRBV14; no definite D call. The CDR3 runs 13 residues. The germline gives CDR1 SGHDN, CDR2 FVKESK. Here the CDR3 DNA reads TGTGCCAGCAGCCAAACGGTTAACACTGAATCTTTCTTT. Protein product: CASSQTVNTESFF.

This clonotype was picked up one time. The rearrangement links TRBV10-2 to TRBJ1-2; 7 positions agree with TRBD1. This CDR3 contains 14 residues. The germline gives CDR1 WSHSY, CDR2 SAAADI. Unmatched junction bases numbered 6, after V lost 2 bases and J lost 6 bases. The chain's CDR3 is CASSEPGQLNGYTF. CDR3 bases: TGCGCCAGCAGTGAGCCGGGACAGCTAAATGGCTACACCTTC.

This clonotype was detected many times. This chain connects TRBV7-2 to TRBJ2-5, with 7 bases identical to TRBD1. After removal of 5 bases from V and 5 bases from J, the junction contained 8 bases not matched to a gene. CDR1 is SGHTA and CDR2 is FQGNSA in the germline V gene. The CDR3 has 14 residues. CDR3 in DNA: TGTGCCAGCAGCCCGACGGACAGGAGTGAGACCCAGTACTTC. Translated, it gives CASSPTDRSETQYF.

This clonotype occurred many times. The rearrangement joins TRBV2 to TRBJ2-7, with TRBD1 matching 7 bases. Trimming cost V 4 bases and J 5 bases; bases outside gene matches: 5. Germline V lookup: CDR1 SNHLY, CDR2 FYNNEI. The CDR3 contains 13 residues. CDR3: CASSVDRDDEQYF. DNA for the CDR3: TGTGCCAGCAGTGTCGACAGGGACGACGAGCAGTACTTC.

This clonotype was counted a few times. The J gene is TRBJ1-3, the V gene TRBV29-1; 7 positions agree with TRBD1. The germline CDR1 and CDR2 sequences are SQVTM and ANQGSEA. Trimming cost V 3 bases and J 7 bases; bases outside gene matches: 12. CDR3 length: 15 amino acids. CDR3 coding DNA: TGCAGCGTTGAGCCCCGACAGGGCCAGGTCAACACCATATATTTT. The encoded protein is CSVEPRQGQVNTIYF.

The chain employs TRBV6-6 and TRBJ1-1; tentative D call: TRBD1 (6 bases). In germline, CDR1 is MNHNY, CDR2 SVGAGI (reference sequence). The germline V and J ends were trimmed by 2 bases and 7 bases, with 14 bases remaining between them. The CDR3 sequence is 14 residues long. CDR3: CASSYTTGTNEAFF. In DNA form, the CDR3 reads TGTGCCAGCAGTTACACGACAGGAACTAATGAAGCTTTCTTT.

V usage is TRBV6-5 and J usage is TRBJ2-5; a possible D gene is TRBD1 (5 bases). CDR3 size: 15 residues. Germline V gene data show CDR1 as MNHEY and CDR2 as SVGAGI. Trimming removed 7 bases from V and 4 bases from J, with 19 bases in between. The CDR3 sequence is CASKILQGTGETQYF. The CDR3 DNA follows: TGTGCCAGCAAAATTCTTCAGGGTACAGGAGAGACCCAGTACTTC.

This clonotype was detected many times. The V and J genes are TRBV11-2 and TRBJ1-2; TRBD1 matches at 8 bases. Trimming cost V 5 bases and J 4 bases; bases outside gene matches: 9. This CDR3 has 15 residues. Germline V gives CDR1 SGHAT, CDR2 FQNNGV. CDR3 sequence: CASSRRGQAFYGYTF. In DNA form, the CDR3 reads TGTGCCAGCAGCCGACGGGGACAGGCGTTCTATGGCTACACCTTC.

A word on this clonotype: The junction departs from the called germline gene at one end, perhaps through a read error. The rearrangement joins TRBV10-3 to TRBJ2-5; D unresolved. There are 15 residues in the CDR3. CDR1 is ENHRY, CDR2 SYGVKD, per germline. The CDR3 region has the DNA TGTGCCAGCAGTGCTTTCGGTTTGTCGTTGGAGACCCAGTACTTC. Translating gives CASSAFGLSLETQYF.